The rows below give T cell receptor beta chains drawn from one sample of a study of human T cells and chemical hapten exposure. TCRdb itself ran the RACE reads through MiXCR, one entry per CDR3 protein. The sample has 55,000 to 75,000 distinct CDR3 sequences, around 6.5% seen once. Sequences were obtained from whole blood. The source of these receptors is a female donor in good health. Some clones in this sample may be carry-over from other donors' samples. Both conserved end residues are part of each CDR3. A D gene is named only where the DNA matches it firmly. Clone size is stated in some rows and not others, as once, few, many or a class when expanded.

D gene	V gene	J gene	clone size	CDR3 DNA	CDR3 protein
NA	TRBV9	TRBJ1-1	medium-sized	TGTGCCAGCAGCGTACTTGCCAGGGGTCACACTGAAGCTTTCTTT	CASSVLARGHTEAFF
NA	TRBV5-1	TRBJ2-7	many	TGCGCCAGCAGCTCAGGTCACGGGACGGGCGAGCAGTACTTC	CASSSGHGTGEQYF
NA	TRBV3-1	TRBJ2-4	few	TGTGCCAGCAGCCAAGATCCCAGGAACATTCAGTACTTC	CASSQDPRNIQYF
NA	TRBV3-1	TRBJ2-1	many	TGTGCCAGCAGCCAAGAGCTAGCCCCTGAGCAGTTCTTC	CASSQELAPEQFF
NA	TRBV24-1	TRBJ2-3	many	TGTGCCACCAGTGATTCACTCACAGATACGCAGTATTTT	CATSDSLTDTQYF
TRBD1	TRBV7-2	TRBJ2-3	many	TGTGCCAGCAGCTTAGAGACAGGGGGCACAGATACGCAGTATTTT	CASSLETGGTDTQYF
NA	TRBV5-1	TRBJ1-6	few	TGCGCCAGCAGCTTGCTAAGTAGACAGAACAATTCACCCCTCCACTTT	CASSLLSRQNNSPLHF
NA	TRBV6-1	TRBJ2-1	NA	TGTGCCAGCAGGAGACAGGGGAGGGACTACAATGAGCAGTTCTTC	CASRRQGRDYNEQFF
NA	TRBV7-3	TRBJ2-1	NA	TGTGCCAGCAGCTTTCGGGCTCGCTACAATGAGCAGTTCTTC	CASSFRARYNEQFF
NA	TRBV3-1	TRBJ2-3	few	TGTGCCAGCAGCCAAGATCTGGGAGATACGCAGTATTTT	CASSQDLGDTQYF
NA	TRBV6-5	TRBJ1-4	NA	TGTGCCAGCAGCTACGGGGGCAGCCATAATGAAAAACTGTTTTTT	CASSYGGSHNEKLFF
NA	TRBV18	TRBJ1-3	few	TGTGCCAGCTCACAACGTGGGAGCGGCATGGACACCATATATTTT	CASSQRGSGMDTIYF
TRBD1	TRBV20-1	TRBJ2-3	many	TGCAGTGCTCGTCCCGGGACAGGCACAGATACGCAGTATTTT	CSARPGTGTDTQYF
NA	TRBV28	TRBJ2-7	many	TGTGCCAGCAGTTTATCCGGCAGATTATACGAGCAGTACTTC	CASSLSGRLYEQYF
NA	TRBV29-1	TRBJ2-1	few	TGCAGCGTTGAAGAAGTCTCTAGCTCCTACAATGAGCAGTTCTTC	CSVEEVSSSYNEQFF
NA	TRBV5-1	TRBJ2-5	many	TGCGCCAGCAGCTACCCGGGACCCCGTCGGGAGACCCAGTACTTC	CASSYPGPRRETQYF
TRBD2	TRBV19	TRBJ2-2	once	TGTGCCAGTATAGCGGGAGGACTACATACCGGGGAGCTGTTTTTT	CASIAGGLHTGELFF
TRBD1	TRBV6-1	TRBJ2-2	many	TGTGCCAGCAGTCGACAGGGGGCGGAGAACACCGGGGAGCTGTTTTTT	CASSRQGAENTGELFF
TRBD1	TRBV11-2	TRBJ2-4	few	TGTGCCAGCAACCCAACGACAGGGCATCAGTACTTC	CASNPTTGHQYF
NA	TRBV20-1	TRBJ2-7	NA	TGCAGTGCTAGAGAAGATTTTTCCTACGAGCAGTACTTC	CSAREDFSYEQYF
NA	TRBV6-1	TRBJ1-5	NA	TGTGCCAGCAGTGTGCAAGGGGGAGGCAATCAGCCCCAGCATTTT	CASSVQGGGNQPQHF
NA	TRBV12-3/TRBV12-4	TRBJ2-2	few	TGTGCCAGCAGCAACCTGGGACATGCGAACACCGGGGAGCTGTTTTTT	CASSNLGHANTGELFF
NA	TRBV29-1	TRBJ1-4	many	TGCAGCGTTATGGACACTGAAAAACTGTTTTTT	CSVMDTEKLFF
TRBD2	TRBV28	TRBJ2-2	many	TGTGCCACCGTAATTAGCGGGAGAAACACCGGGGAGCTGTTTTTT	CATVISGRNTGELFF
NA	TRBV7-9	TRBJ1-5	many	TGTGCCAGCAGCTTTGCAGGACGGAACAATCAGCCCCAGCATTTT	CASSFAGRNNQPQHF
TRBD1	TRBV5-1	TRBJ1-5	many	TGCGCCAGCAGCTTGGGGGGATCGACAGGGGGCCCACAGCATTTT	CASSLGGSTGGPQHF
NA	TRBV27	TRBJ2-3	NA	TGTGCCAGCAGTGGTTACACAGATACGCAGTATTTT	CASSGYTDTQYF